This paragraph reports one TCR beta chain. Its matching antigen is unknown. Germline V CDR1 and CDR2: SGHVS, FNYEAQ. The CDR3 contains 14 residues. V shed 5 bases and J shed 4 bases, with 11 bases lying between them. This record belongs to a study of Ad26.COV2.S vaccination and SARS-CoV-2 variants. Study-level points and caveats: Spike-specific TCR breadth in vaccine recipients exceeded that seen in placebo recipients. In vaccinated individuals, spike-specific CD8+ and CD4+ T cell responses reportedly displayed substantial breadth.

Generated by immunoSEQ multiplex PCR, the TCRdb table keeps only in-frame clones and is missing some. Seen here are roughly 350,000 clones, about 87% observed once, and the top ten hold about 6.4%. The treatment here: around 19 received Ad26.COV2.S at low or high dose, single or two shots; about 5 received placebo; per-sample allocation not given. The samples date from day 63 after the first vaccine or placebo injection. In Boston, an adult donor aged 18-55 years took part. The TCR was taken from a person between 18 and 59 years old who received the Ad26.COV2.S COVID-19 vaccine or a placebo. The chain links TRBV7-6 to TRBJ1-4; no firm D call. The material was peripheral blood, obtained in a trial of Ad26.COV2.S vaccine versus placebo. The CDR3 DNA sequence: TGTGCCAGCAGCCAACAAGGGTTTAATGAAAAACTGTTTTTT. Translating it yields CASSQQGFNEKLFF.